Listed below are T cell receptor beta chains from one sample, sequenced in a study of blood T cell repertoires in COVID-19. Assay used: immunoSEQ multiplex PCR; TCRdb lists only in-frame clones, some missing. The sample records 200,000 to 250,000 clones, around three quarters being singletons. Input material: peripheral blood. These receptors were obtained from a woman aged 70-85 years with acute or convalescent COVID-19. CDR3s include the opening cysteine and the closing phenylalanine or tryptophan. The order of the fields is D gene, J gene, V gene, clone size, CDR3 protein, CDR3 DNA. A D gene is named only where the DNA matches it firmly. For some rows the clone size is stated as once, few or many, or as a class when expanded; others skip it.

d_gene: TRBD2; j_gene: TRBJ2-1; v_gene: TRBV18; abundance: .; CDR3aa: CATRTLAGETYNEQFF; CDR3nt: TGTGCCACCCGAACTCTAGCGGGAGAGACCTACAATGAGCAGTTCTTC
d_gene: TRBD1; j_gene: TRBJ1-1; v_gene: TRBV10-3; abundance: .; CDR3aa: CAISLLGTGAEAFF; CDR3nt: TGTGCCATCAGTTTACTCGGGACAGGGGCTGAAGCTTTCTTT
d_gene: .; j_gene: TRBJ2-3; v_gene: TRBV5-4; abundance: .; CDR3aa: CASSLLGNTQYF; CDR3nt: TGTGCCAGCAGCTTACTAGGGAATACGCAGTATTTT
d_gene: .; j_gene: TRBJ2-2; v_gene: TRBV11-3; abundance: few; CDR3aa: CASGGSPGTGELFF; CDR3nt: TGTGCCAGCGGGGGCAGTCCTGGCACCGGGGAGCTGTTTTTT
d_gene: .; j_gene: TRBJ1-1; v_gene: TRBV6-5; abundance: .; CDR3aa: CASSPTTANTEAFF; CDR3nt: TGTGCCAGCAGTCCCACGACAGCGAACACTGAAGCTTTCTTT
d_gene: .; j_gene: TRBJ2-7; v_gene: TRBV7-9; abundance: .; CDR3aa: CASSPNTGGGSYEQYF; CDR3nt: TGTGCCAGCAGCCCGAACACAGGGGGGGGTTCCTACGAGCAGTACTTC
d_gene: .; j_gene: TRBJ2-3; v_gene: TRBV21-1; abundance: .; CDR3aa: CASSKERACTDTQYF; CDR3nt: TGTGCCAGCAGCAAAGAGCGGGCGTGCACAGATACGCAGTATTTT
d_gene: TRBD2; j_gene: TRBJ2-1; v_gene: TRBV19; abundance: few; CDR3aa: CASSIFPSGTNEQFF; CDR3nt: TGTGCCAGTAGTATCTTTCCTAGCGGGACCAATGAGCAGTTCTTC
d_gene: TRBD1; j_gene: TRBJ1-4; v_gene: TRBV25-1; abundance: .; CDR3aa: CASSRSTGGGEKLFF; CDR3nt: TGTGCCAGCAGCCGATCGACAGGGGGAGGTGAAAAACTGTTTTTT
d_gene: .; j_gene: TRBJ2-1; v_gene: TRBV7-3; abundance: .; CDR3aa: CASSPSFADYNEQFF; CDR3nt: TGTGCCAGCAGTCCCTCGTTCGCGGATTACAATGAGCAGTTCTTC
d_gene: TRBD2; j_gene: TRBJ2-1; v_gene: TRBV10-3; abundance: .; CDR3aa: CAISGAAGGSYNEQFF; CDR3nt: TGTGCCATCAGTGGGGCAGCGGGGGGCTCCTACAATGAGCAGTTCTTC
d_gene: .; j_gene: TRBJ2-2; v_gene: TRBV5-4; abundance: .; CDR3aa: CASSFDSTGELFF; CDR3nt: TGTGCCAGCAGCTTTGACAGCACCGGGGAGCTGTTTTTT
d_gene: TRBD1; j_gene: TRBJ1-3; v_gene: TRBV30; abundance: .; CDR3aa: CAWSGGDRGSGNTIYF; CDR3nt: TGTGCCTGGAGTGGAGGGGACAGGGGCTCTGGAAACACCATATATTTT
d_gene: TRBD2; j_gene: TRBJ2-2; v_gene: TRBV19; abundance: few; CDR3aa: CASSIVRGAGELFF; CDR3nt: TGTGCCAGTAGTATAGTGCGGGGGGCCGGGGAGCTGTTTTTT
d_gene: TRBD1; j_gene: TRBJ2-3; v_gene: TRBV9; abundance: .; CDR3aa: CASSVVGGSTDTQYF; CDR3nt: TGTGCCAGCAGCGTAGTAGGGGGCAGCACAGATACGCAGTATTTT
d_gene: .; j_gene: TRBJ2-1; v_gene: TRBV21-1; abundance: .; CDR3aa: CASSTRRQGDEQFF; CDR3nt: TGTGCCAGCAGCACCCGTAGACAGGGTGATGAGCAGTTCTTC
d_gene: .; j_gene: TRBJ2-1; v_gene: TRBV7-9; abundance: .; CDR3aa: CASSSQSVLASEQFF; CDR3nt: TGTGCCAGCAGCTCTCAATCCGTTCTAGCGTCCGAGCAGTTCTTC
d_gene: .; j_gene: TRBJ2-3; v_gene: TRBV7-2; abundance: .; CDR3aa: CASSPERGTDTQYF; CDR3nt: TGTGCCAGCAGCCCGGAGCGGGGCACAGATACGCAGTATTTT
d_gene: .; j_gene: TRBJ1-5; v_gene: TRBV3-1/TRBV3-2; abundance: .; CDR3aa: CASSQQGHQPQHF; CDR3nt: TGTGCCAGCAGTCAACAGGGTCATCAGCCCCAGCATTTT
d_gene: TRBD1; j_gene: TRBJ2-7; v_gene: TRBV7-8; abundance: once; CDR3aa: CASSSAEGQGVYEQYF; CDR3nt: TGTGCCAGCAGCTCAGCGGAAGGACAGGGAGTCTACGAGCAGTACTTC
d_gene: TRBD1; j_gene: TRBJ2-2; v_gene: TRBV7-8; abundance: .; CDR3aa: CASSVGTATTGELFF; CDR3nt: TGTGCCAGCAGCGTCGGGACAGCAACCACCGGGGAGCTGTTTTTT
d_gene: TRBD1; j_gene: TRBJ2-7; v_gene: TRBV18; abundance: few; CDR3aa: CASSPTRDSSRPYEQYF; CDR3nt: TGTGCCAGCTCACCAACCCGGGACAGCTCCCGGCCCTACGAGCAGTACTTC
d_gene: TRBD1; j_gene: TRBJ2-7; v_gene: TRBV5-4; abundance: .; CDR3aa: CASSLEQGAWEQYF; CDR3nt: TGTGCCAGCAGCTTGGAACAGGGGGCGTGGGAGCAGTACTTC
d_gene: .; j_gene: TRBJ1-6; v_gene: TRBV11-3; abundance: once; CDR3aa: CASSDRWPNSPLHF; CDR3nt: TGTGCCAGCAGCGACAGGTGGCCTAATTCACCCCTCCACTTT
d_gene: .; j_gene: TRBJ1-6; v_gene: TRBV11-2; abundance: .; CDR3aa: CASSSRLDSPLHF; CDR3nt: TGTGCCAGCAGCTCAAGGCTAGATTCACCCCTCCACTTT
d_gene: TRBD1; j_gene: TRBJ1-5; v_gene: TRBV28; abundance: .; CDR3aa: CATTGAGQPQHF; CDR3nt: TGTGCCACAACAGGGGCCGGACAGCCCCAGCATTTT
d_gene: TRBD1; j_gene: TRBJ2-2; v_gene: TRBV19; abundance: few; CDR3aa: CASSKGTGNTGELFF; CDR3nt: TGTGCCAGTAGTAAAGGGACAGGCAACACCGGGGAGCTGTTTTTT
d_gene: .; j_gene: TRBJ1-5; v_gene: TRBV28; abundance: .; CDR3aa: CASSLQANNQPQHF; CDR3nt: TGTGCCAGCAGTTTGCAGGCGAACAATCAGCCCCAGCATTTT
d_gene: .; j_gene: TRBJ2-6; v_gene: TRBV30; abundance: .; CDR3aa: CAWNPGGLSGANVLTF; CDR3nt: TGTGCCTGGAACCCGGGGGGCCTCTCTGGGGCCAACGTCCTGACTTTC
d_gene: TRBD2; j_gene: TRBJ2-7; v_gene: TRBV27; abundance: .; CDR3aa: CASRRLAGGPGEQYF; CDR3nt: TGTGCCAGCAGACGACTAGCGGGAGGGCCGGGGGAGCAGTACTTC
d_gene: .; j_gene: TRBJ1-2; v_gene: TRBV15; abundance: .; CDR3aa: CATGPGAHYGYTF; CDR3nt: TGTGCCACCGGGCCAGGGGCCCACTATGGCTACACCTTC
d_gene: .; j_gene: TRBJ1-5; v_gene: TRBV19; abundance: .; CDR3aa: CASSIGGISQPQHF; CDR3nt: TGTGCCAGTAGTATTGGGGGGATTAGTCAGCCCCAGCATTTT
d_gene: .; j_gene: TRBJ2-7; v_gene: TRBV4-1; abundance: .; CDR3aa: CASSQIPGAAYEQYF; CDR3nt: TGCGCCAGCAGCCAAATTCCGGGAGCAGCCTACGAGCAGTACTTC
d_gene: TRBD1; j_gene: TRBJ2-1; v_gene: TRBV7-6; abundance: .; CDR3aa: CASSLVGQGASPPYNEQFF; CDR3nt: TGTGCCAGCAGCTTAGTTGGACAGGGGGCGTCCCCCCCCTACAATGAGCAGTTCTTC
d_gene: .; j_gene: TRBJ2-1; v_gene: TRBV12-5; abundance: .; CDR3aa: CASARSSSGSRSNEQFF; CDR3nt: TGTGCTAGTGCTCGTAGCAGTTCGGGAAGTAGGAGCAATGAGCAGTTCTTC
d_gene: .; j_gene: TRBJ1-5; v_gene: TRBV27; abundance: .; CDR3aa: CASSLNGQPQHF; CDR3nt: TGTGCCAGCAGTTTAAACGGGCAGCCCCAGCATTTT
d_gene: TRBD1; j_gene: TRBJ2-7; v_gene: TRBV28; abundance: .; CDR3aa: CASSLGTGAYEQYF; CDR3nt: TGTGCCAGCAGTTTAGGGACAGGGGCCTACGAGCAGTACTTC
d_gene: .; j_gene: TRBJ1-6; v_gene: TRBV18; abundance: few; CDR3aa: CASSPGGESPLHF; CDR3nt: TGTGCCAGCTCACCTGGGGGGGAATCACCCCTCCACTTT
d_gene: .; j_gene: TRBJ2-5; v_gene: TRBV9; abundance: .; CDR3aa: CASSVASGSSRETQYF; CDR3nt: TGTGCCAGCAGCGTAGCTAGTGGATCCTCTAGGGAGACCCAGTACTTC
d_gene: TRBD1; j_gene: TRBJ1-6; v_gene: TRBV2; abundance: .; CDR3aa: CASSPGQGDSPLHF; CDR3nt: TGTGCCAGCAGCCCGGGACAGGGAGATTCACCCCTCCACTTT
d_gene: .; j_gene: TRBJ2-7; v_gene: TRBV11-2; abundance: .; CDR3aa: CASSQTRGRSYEQYF; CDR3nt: TGTGCCAGCAGCCAGACTAGGGGTCGTTCCTACGAGCAGTACTTC
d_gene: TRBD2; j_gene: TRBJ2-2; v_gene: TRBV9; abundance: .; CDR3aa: CASSVRLAGDTGELFF; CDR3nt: TGTGCCAGCAGCGTTCGACTAGCGGGAGACACCGGGGAGCTGTTTTTT